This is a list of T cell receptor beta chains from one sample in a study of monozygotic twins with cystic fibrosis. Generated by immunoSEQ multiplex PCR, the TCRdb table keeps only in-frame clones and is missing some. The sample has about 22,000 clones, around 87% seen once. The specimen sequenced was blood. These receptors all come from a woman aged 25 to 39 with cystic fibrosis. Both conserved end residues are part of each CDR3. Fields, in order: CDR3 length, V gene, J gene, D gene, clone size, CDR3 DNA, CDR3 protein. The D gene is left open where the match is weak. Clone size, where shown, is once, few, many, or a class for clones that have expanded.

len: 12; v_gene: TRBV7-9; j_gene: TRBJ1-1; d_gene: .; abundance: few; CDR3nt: TGTGCCAGCAGCTTGCAGGTTACTGAAGCTTTCTTT; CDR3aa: CASSLQVTEAFF
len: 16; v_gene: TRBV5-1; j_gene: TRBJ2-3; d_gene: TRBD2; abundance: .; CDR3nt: TGCGCCAGCAGCTTGGGCACTAGCGGGCCAACAGATACGCAGTATTTT; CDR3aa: CASSLGTSGPTDTQYF
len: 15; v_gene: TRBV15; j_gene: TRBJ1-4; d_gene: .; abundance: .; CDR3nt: TGTGCCACCAGCAGAGGCGGCGCAGCTAATGAAAAACTGTTTTTT; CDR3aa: CATSRGGAANEKLFF
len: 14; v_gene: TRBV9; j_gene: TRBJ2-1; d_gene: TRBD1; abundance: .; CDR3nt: TGTGCCAGCAGCGTACAGGGGGCGTTTGATGAGCAGTTCTTC; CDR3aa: CASSVQGAFDEQFF
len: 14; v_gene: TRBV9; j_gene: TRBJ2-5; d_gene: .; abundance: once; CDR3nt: TGTGCCAGCAGCGCCGGGACTCCTCAAGAGACCCAGTACTTC; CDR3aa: CASSAGTPQETQYF
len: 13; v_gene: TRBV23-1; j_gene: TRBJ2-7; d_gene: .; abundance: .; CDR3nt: TGCGCCAGCAGTCGGCCAGGATCCTACGAGCAGTACTTC; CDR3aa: CASSRPGSYEQYF
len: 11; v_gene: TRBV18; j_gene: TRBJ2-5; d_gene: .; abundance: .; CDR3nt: TGTGCCAGCTCACCGGGGGAGACCCAGTACTTC; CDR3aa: CASSPGETQYF
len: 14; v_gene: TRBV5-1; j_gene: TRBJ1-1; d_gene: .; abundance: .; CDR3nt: TGCGCCAGCAGCTTGGGCCAGGAGAACACTGAAGCTTTCTTT; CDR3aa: CASSLGQENTEAFF
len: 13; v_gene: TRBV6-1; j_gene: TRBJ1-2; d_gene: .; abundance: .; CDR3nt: TGTGCCAGCTCGGTAGGGAAGGGCTATGGCTACACCTTC; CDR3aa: CASSVGKGYGYTF
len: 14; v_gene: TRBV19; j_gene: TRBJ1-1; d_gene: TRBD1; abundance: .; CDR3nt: TGTGCCAGTAGTATAGGGGCGGACAGGGGGATCGCTTTCTTT; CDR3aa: CASSIGADRGIAFF
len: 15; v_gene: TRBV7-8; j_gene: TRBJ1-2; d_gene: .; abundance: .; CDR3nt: TGTGCCAGCAGCTCCGAAGGGTCCCCTCCAAGGGGCTACACCTTC; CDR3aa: CASSSEGSPPRGYTF
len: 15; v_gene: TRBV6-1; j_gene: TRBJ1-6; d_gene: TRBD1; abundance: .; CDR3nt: TGTGCCAGCAGTGAAAGGGGGCGGGATAATTCACCCCTCCACTTT; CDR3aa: CASSERGRDNSPLHF
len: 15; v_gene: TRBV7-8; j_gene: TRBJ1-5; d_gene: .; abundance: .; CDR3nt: TGTGCCAGCAGCAATAGCCGGCTCTCCAATCAGCCCCAGCATTTT; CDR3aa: CASSNSRLSNQPQHF